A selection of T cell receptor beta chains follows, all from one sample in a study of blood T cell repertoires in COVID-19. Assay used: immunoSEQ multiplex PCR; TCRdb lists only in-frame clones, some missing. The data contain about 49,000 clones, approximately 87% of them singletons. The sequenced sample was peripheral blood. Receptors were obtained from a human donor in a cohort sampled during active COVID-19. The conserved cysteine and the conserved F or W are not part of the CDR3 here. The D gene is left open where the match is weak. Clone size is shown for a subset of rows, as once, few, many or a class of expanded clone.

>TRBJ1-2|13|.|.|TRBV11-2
ASSLGGQGMYGYT
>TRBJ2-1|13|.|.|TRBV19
ASSIMRGRYNEQF
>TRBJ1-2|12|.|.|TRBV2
ASIEEGGFGVYT
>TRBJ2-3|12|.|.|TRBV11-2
ASSLTAGTDTQY
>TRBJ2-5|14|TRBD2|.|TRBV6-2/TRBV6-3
ASSLGLAGAQETQY
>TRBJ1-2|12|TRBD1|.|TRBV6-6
ASSPDSGGYGYT
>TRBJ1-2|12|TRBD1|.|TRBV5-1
ASSTDREVVGYT
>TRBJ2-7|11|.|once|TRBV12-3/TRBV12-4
ASRSNTVYEQY
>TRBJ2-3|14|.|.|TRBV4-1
ASSQSLGFRTDTQY
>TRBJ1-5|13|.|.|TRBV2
ASSEILRFNQPQH
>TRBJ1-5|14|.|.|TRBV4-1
ASSQVSDRPNQPQH
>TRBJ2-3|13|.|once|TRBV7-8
ASSLRRGNRDTQY
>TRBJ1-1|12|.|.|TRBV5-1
ASSLALENTEAF
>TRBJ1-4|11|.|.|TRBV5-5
ASSLLPGEKLF
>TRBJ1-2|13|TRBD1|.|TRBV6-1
ASSEASDRALGYT
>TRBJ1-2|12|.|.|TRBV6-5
ASRLDGREGGYT
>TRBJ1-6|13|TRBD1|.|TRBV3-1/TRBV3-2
ASSQEPGGHSPLH
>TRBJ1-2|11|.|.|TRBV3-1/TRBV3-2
ASSQARSGGYT
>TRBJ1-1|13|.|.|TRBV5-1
ASSLDPITGTEAF
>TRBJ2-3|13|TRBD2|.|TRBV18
ASSTGGGAADTQY
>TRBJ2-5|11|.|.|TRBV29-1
SVVGLPGETQY
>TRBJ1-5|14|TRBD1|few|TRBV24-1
ATSDHGTGVNQPQH
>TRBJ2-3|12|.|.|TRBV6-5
ATTTRLATDTQY
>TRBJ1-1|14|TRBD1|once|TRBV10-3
AIGAGGFLGVFGAF
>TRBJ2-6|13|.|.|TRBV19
ASSLSFSGANVLT
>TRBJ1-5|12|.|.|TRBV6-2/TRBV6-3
ASSGGGEGQPQH
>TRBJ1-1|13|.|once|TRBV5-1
ASSLVGAGVAEAF
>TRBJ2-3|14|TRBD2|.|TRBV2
AFHTGLAGGTDTQY
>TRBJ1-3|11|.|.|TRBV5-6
ASSLRGGNTIY
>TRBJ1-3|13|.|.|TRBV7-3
ASSPDSSSGNTIY
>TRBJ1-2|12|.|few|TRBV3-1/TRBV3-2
ASSQPEGGGGYT
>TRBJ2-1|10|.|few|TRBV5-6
ASSFLGTEQF